The 23 T cell receptor beta chains given below trace back to one sample, sequenced in a study of beta chain features in type 1 diabetes. Notes on the study in general: Moderately but significantly shorter TCRB CDR3s were found in Type 1 diabetes patients in all four CD4+ subsets.

Their antigen targets remain unknown. Reverse transcription of all isolated RNA meant that expressed TCRB transcripts were sequenced. TCRdb keeps only in-frame clones here, not all; method: immunoSEQ multiplex PCR. This table holds some 120,000 clones, 17% found once. Sequenced input: central memory CD4+ T cells from blood. The receptors originated from a man aged 18 to 30 with type 1 diabetes.

This clone was seen a few times. The chain links TRBV4-2 to TRBJ1-2; D is ambiguous. The V end lost 0 bases, the J end lost 8 bases, and 7 bases lay between the germline ends. Germline CDR1 reads LGHNA; CDR2 reads YNFKEQ. This CDR3 has 12 residues. CDR3 region: CASSQDAFGYTF. CDR3 sequence (DNA): TGTGCCAGCAGCCAAGATGCATTCGGCTACACCTTC.

On this clone itself: A read error may produce the germline difference seen at one junction end. J is TRBJ2-5 and V is TRBV9; possibly TRBD1 or TRBD2 for D (6 bases each). CDR3 length: 19 amino acids. Germline CDR1 and CDR2: SGDLS and YYNGEE. The DNA of the CDR3 is TGTGCCCGCAGCGTAGGGGGGACCCAGCTTGGCAGTGGGAGAGAGACCCAGTACTTC. Translated: CARSVGGTQLGSGRETQYF.

This clone was detected a few times. The rearrangement uses TRBV6-5 and TRBJ2-7; perhaps D is TRBD1 or TRBD2 (6 bases each). The germline V gene encodes CDR1 MNHEY and CDR2 SVGAGI. Between the trimmed V and J ends, which lost 0 bases and 4 bases, there was a span of 16 bases. CDR3 length: 16 amino acids. The CDR3 DNA follows: TGTGCCAGCAGTTACTCGACAGGAGGGCTTGGTTACGAGCAGTACTTC. As protein: CASSYSTGGLGYEQYF.

This rearrangement joins TRBV6-6 to TRBJ2-5; 14 nucleotides match TRBD2. V shed 8 bases and J 5 bases; nucleotides not matched to a gene: 10. The CDR3 contains 16 residues. The germline V gene has CDR1 MNHNY and CDR2 SVGAGI (reference sequence). The CDR3 nucleotides are TGTGCCAGCGTGACTAGCGGGGGGGCCGCGTCGGAGACCCAGTACTTC. Protein sequence: CASVTSGGAASETQYF.

This chain links TRBV2 with TRBJ2-7; 8 nucleotides agree with TRBD1. Trimming took 6 bases from V and 3 from J; bases not matched to a gene: 7. Germline assignment: CDR1 SNHLY and CDR2 FYNNEI. This CDR3 has 14 residues. The CDR3 sequence: CASRERTGRYEQYF. In DNA form, the CDR3 reads TGTGCCAGCAGGGAGAGGACAGGGCGCTACGAGCAGTACTTC.

The chain is built from TRBV5-1 and TRBJ2-5; D possibly corresponds to TRBD1 (7 bases). Near its end, the DNA agrees better with TRBJ2-7, so the J call may be wrong. The CDR3 is made up of 16 amino acids. From germline, CDR1 is SGHRS and CDR2 YFSETQ. The CDR3 nucleotides read TGCGCCAGCAGCGCAGGGGGGACAGCCTTCTCCTACGAGCAGTACTTC. As protein: CASSAGGTAFSYEQYF.

This clone was recorded a few times. The V and J genes are TRBV6-1 and TRBJ2-3; D perhaps matches TRBD1 (6 bases). V lost 5 bases and J 6 bases, leaving 15 bases between the germline ends. This CDR3 is built from 14 residues. Germline V gene sequence: CDR1 MNHNS, CDR2 SASEGT. The DNA of the CDR3 is TGTGCCAGCAGTCAGGACAGAGCGGCGGATACGCAGTATTTT. This codes for CASSQDRAADTQYF.

The gene calls are TRBV29-1 and TRBJ2-5; 15 bases align to TRBD2. CDR1 is SQVTM and CDR2 is ANQGSEA in the germline V gene. The CDR3 is 18 amino acids. With V trimmed by 2 bases and J by 2 bases, 9 bases remained unmatched. The DNA of the CDR3 is TGCAGCGTTGAATACTACGGACTAGCGGGAGGGAAACAAGAGACCCAGTACTTC. Encoded protein: CSVEYYGLAGGKQETQYF.

This clone was picked up a small number of times. The V call is TRBV4-1, the J call TRBJ1-5, with D possibly TRBD1 on 5 matching bases. Germline CDR1 is MGHRA and CDR2 is YSYEKL. The CDR3 runs to 15 residues. V was shortened by 1 base and J by 2 bases, with 9 bases between the two germline ends. The CDR3 protein is CASSQGGGRNQPQHF. In nucleotides, the CDR3 is TGCGCCAGCAGCCAAGGCGGGGGTCGCAATCAGCCCCAGCATTTT.

This clone was seen only a few times. This rearrangement joins TRBV11-3 to TRBJ1-2; no definite D call. Germline CDR1 reads SGHNT; CDR2 reads YENEEA. Trimming removed 4 bases at V and 8 bases at J, with 20 bases between. CDR3 length: 15 residues. DNA for the CDR3: TGTGCCAGCAGCTCGACTGCCAGTCATGCCAGCGGCTACACCTTC. Its translation is CASSSTASHASGYTF.

V usage is TRBV25-1 and J usage is TRBJ1-1; a weak D match, TRBD1 (5 bases). CDR1 is MGHDK and CDR2 is SYGVNS in the germline V gene. This CDR3 has 18 residues. V was clipped by 6 bases and J by 3 bases, with 26 bases between them. CDR3 nucleotide sequence: TGTGCCAGCAGGAGGGGTCCAAGGTCGCCCAGGGCCCACACTGAAGCTTTCTTT. Encoded protein: CASRRGPRSPRAHTEAFF.

In its sample, this clone was seen a few times. This chain connects TRBV5-8 to TRBJ1-2, with a tentative D call TRBD1 (5 bases). Looked up from germline, CDR1 is SGHTS and CDR2 is YDEGEE. V was trimmed by 0 bases and J by 1 base, leaving 7 bases between them. CDR3 size: 14 residues. The CDR3 DNA sequence: TGTGCCAGCAGCTTGGGACAGATTAACTATGGCTACACCTTC. Amino acid sequence: CASSLGQINYGYTF.

This clone was seen at least ten times. The chain recombines TRBV7-9 with TRBJ1-1; the D is unclear. The germline V gene has CDR1 SEHNR and CDR2 FQNEAQ (reference sequence). This CDR3 has 11 residues. V lost 1 base and J 5 bases, leaving 2 bases between the germline ends. The CDR3 region is CASSLETEAFF. In DNA, the CDR3 is TGTGCCAGCAGCTTAGAGACTGAAGCTTTCTTT.

This clone has a handful of counts. The chain uses TRBV6-5 and TRBJ2-1; 8 bases are shared with TRBD2. This CDR3 has 13 residues. V was clipped by 8 bases and J by 5 bases; unmatched bases: 5. The germline V gene has CDR1 MNHEY and CDR2 SVGAGI. The CDR3 loop is CASAGGADNEQFF. CDR3 sequence (DNA): TGTGCCAGCGCGGGAGGCGCCGACAATGAGCAGTTCTTC.

The chain recombines TRBV6-5 with TRBJ1-1; D might be TRBD1 (5 bases). Germline V CDR1 and CDR2: MNHEY, SVGAGI. The CDR3 loop spans 13 amino acids. V lost 10 bases and J 5 bases, leaving 17 bases between the germline ends. CDR3: CATRWGRDTEAFF. The CDR3 nucleotides are TGTGCCACCAGATGGGGGAGGGATACTGAAGCTTTCTTT.

The chain carries TRBV18 and TRBJ2-1, with D perhaps being TRBD1 or TRBD2 (6 bases each). Trimming took off 6 bases at V and 1 base at J, with 13 bases between the two ends. The V gene's germline CDR1 is KGHSH and CDR2 LQKENI. This CDR3 has 15 amino acids. This chain's CDR3 is CASSGGSQSYNEQFF. The DNA of the CDR3 is TGTGCCAGCTCGGGGGGCAGCCAGTCCTACAATGAGCAGTTCTTC.

At least ten counts were recorded for this clone. This chain connects TRBV7-2 to TRBJ2-5; 7 bases are shared with TRBD1. The CDR3 length is 15 residues. V dropped 8 bases and J dropped 0; count of bases not matched to a gene: 9. In germline, CDR1 is SGHTA, CDR2 FQGNSA. CDR3 in amino acids: CASSLGQVYQETQYF. CDR3 in DNA: TGTGCCAGCTCGTTAGGACAGGTCTACCAAGAGACCCAGTACTTC.

This clone was seen only a few times. The chain couples TRBV11-2 to TRBJ2-3, with D uncertain. The germline CDR1 and CDR2 sequences are SGHAT and FQNNGV. CDR3 length: 14 residues. V gave up 5 bases and J gave up 1 base, with 10 bases separating them. The CDR3: CASSPVLGTDTQYF. In nucleotides, the CDR3 is TGTGCCAGCAGCCCCGTGCTAGGCACAGATACGCAGTATTTT.

A few counts support this clone. V and J are TRBV14 and TRBJ1-4, with D possibly being TRBD1 (6 bases). Trimming shortened V by 4 bases and J by 5 bases, and 14 bases separated the two germline ends. Germline CDR1 reads SGHDN; CDR2 reads FVKESK. CDR3 length equals 15 residues. The CDR3 sequence is CASSLKDRQNEKLFF. In nucleotides, the CDR3 is TGTGCCAGCAGCCTGAAGGACAGACAGAATGAAAAACTGTTTTTT. The variable domain in full, completed from reference TRBV14 and TRBJ1-4, reads EAGVTQFPSHSVIEKGQTVTLRCDPISGHDNLYWYRRVMGKEIKFLLHFVKESKQDESGMPNNRFLAERTGGTYSTLKVQPAELEDSGVYFCASSLKDRQNEKLFFGSGTQLSVL.

This chain joins TRBV10-2 and TRBJ2-7; 7 bases align to TRBD2. The CDR3 consists of 16 residues. With V trimmed by 1 base and J by 2 bases, 8 bases remained unmatched. Germline assignment: CDR1 WSHSY and CDR2 SAAADI. The CDR3 is CASSEYLTSDPYEQYF. CDR3 coding DNA: TGCGCCAGCAGTGAGTACCTTACTAGCGACCCCTACGAGCAGTACTTC.

This clone was seen ten or more times. The V call is TRBV29-1, the J call TRBJ1-1; weak D call: TRBD1 (6 bases). This CDR3 spans 12 amino acids. The germline V gene has CDR1 SQVTM and CDR2 ANQGSEA. The CDR3 nucleotides read TGCAGTGCTGGACAGCTAGGGACTGAAGCTTTCTTT. It yields the protein CSAGQLGTEAFF. Together with reference TRBV29-1 and TRBJ1-1, the CDR3 gives the full variable domain: SAVISQKPSRDICQRGTSLTIQCQVDSQVTMMFWYRQQPGQSLTLIATANQGSEATYESGFVIDKFPISRPNLTFSTLTVSNMSPEDSSIYLCSAGQLGTEAFFGQGTRLTVV.

Only a few counts were recorded for this clone. V usage is TRBV7-2 and J usage is TRBJ2-5, with D unresolved. Germline V lookup: CDR1 SGHTA, CDR2 FQGNSA. The V end lost 4 bases, the J end lost 0 bases, and 3 bases lay between the germline ends. This CDR3 has 12 residues. CDR3 nucleotide sequence: TGTGCCAGCAGCTGGTACCAAGAGACCCAGTACTTC. Translated: CASSWYQETQYF.

This clone occurred a few times. This chain connects TRBV28 to TRBJ1-2; D possibly corresponds to TRBD1 (5 bases). The CDR3 totals 13 residues. Germline CDR1 is MDHEN and CDR2 is SYDVKM. V was cut by 4 bases and J by 4 bases, with 10 bases left in between. CDR3 sequence reads: CASSSGGSYGYTF. The CDR3 DNA is TGTGCCAGCAGTTCCGGGGGGTCCTATGGCTACACCTTC.